The T cell receptor beta chain under discussion was sequenced for a study of PD-L1 blockade in urothelial cancer. The CDR3 covers 15 residues. Germline-derived CDR1 and CDR2 are MNHNY and SVGAGI (reference sequence). Losses at the gene ends were 7 bases for V and 6 bases for J; bases not matched to a gene: 9. Sequenced by immunoSEQ multiplex PCR; TCRdb stores in-frame clones only, minus some. The sample lists tens of thousands of clones, about 88% seen once, with over 2.5% in the top ten. Time point here: peripheral blood 6 weeks after treatment start. Each patient contributed between 1 and 8 total time points of blood mononuclear cells, pretreatment and during treatment.

The TCR was taken from a man aged 65 to 79 with urothelial cancer. The chain joins TRBV6-6 to TRBJ2-3, with 11 bases lining up with TRBD2. This material consisted of PBMCs, taken around atezolizumab (anti-PD-L1) treatment. The CDR3 DNA is TGTGCCAGCACTACTAGCGGGGGTGCACTCGATACGCAGTATTTT. This gives the protein CASTTSGGALDTQYF.